There are a few counts of the clone carrying this TCR beta chain. This clone may be a read error of a much larger clone one base away. The library came from three nested PCR rounds adapted from ARM-PCR protocols. TCRdb fed the multiplex PCR reads into MiXCR, producing one record per CDR3 protein. The top ten clones hold approximately 20% of a sample with under 95,000 distinct CDR3 sequences, 67% of them seen once. The CDR3 length is 15 residues. The germline V gene encodes CDR1 SGHNT and CDR2 YYREEE (reference sequence). This sample's RNA came from whole unsorted tissue. This specimen belongs to a study of tumor and adjacent non-tumor tissue in lung cancer.

Material: lung tumor tissue. The TCR sequence derives from a man in his sixties with non-small cell lung cancer. V is TRBV5-4 and J is TRBJ1-4; the D gene is possibly TRBD1 (5 bases). DNA of the CDR3: TGTGTCAGCAGCTTGGCTGGCAGGGCGGATGAAAAACTGTTTTTT. This sequence encodes CVSSLAGRADEKLFF. Combining the CDR3 with reference TRBV5-4 and TRBJ1-4 gives the whole variable domain ETGVTQSPTHLIKTRGQQVTLRCSSQSGHNTVSWYQQALGQGPQFIFQYYREEENGRGNFPPRFSGLQFPNYSSELNVNALELDDSALYLCVSSLAGRADEKLFFGSGTQLSVL.